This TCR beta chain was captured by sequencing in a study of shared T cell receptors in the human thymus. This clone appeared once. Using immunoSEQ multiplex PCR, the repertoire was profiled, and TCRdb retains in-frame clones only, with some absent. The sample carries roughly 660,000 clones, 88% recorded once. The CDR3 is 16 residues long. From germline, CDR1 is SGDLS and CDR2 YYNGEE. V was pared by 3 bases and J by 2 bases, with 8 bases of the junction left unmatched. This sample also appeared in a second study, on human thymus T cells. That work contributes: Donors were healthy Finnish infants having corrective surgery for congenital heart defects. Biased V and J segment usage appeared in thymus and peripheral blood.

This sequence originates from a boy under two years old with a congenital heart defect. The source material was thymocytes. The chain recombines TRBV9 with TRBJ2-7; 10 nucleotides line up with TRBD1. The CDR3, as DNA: TGTGCCAGCAGCGCTCGGGGACAGGGGCCCCCCTACGAGCAGTACTTC. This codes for CASSARGQGPPYEQYF.